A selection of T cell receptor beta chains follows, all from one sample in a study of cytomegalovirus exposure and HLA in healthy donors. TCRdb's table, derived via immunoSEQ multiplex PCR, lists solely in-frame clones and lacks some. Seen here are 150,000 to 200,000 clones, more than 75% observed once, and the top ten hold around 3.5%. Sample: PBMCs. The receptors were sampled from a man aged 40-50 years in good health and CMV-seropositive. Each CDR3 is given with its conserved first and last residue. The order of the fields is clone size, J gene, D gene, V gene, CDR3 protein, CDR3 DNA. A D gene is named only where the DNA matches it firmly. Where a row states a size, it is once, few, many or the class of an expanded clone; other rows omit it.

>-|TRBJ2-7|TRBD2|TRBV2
CASRAPGLAGGPGSYEQYF
TGTGCCAGCAGAGCTCCGGGACTAGCGGGAGGGCCGGGCTCCTACGAGCAGTACTTC
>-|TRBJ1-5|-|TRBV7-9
CASSLGDTSNQPQHF
TGTGCCAGCAGCTTAGGGGACACTAGCAATCAGCCCCAGCATTTT
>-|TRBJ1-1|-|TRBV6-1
CASSENRNTEAFF
TGTGCCAGCAGTGAGAACAGGAACACTGAAGCTTTCTTT
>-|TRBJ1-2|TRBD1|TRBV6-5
CASSPTDRGYGYTF
TGTGCCAGCAGTCCCACGGACAGGGGCTATGGCTACACCTTC
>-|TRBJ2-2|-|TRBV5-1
CASSLSDQGSGELFF
TGCGCCAGCAGCTTGTCCGACCAGGGGTCCGGGGAGCTGTTTTTT
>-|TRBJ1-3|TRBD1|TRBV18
CASSQGQGVAGNTIYF
TGTGCCAGCTCACAGGGACAGGGGGTCGCTGGAAACACCATATATTTT
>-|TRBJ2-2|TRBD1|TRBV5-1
CASSLWTGGTGELFF
TGCGCCAGCAGCTTGTGGACAGGGGGCACCGGGGAGCTGTTTTTT
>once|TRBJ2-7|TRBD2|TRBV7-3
CASSSPGLAIYEQYF
TGTGCCAGCAGCTCCCCGGGACTAGCGATCTACGAGCAGTACTTC
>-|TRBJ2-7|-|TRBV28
CASSFPDSLSEQYF
TGTGCCAGCAGTTTCCCGGACTCCTTATCGGAGCAGTACTTC
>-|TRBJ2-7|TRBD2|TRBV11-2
CASTRTSGSSYEQYF
TGTGCCAGCACCCGGACTAGCGGTAGCTCCTACGAGCAGTACTTC
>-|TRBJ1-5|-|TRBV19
CASSIDGGINQPQHF
TGTGCCAGTAGTATCGATGGAGGGATCAATCAGCCCCAGCATTTT
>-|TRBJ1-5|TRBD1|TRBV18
CASSPTMTGGNQPQHF
TGTGCCAGCTCACCAACAATGACAGGGGGCAATCAGCCCCAGCATTTT
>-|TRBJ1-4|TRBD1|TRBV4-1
CASSQDRVNEKLFF
TGCGCCAGCAGCCAGGACAGGGTAAACGAAAAACTGTTTTTT
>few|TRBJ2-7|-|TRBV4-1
CASSPSGGLREQYF
TGCGCCAGCAGCCCCTCGGGGGGCCTACGCGAGCAGTACTTC
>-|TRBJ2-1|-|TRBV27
CASSAARGVEQFF
TGTGCCAGCAGCGCGGCCAGGGGTGTTGAGCAGTTCTTC
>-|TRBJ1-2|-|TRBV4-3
CASSPSRGGYTF
TGCGCCAGCAGCCCGTCCCGGGGGGGCTACACCTTC
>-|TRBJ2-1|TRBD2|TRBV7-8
CASSLAGLASYNEQFF
TGTGCCAGCAGCTTAGCCGGACTAGCGAGCTACAATGAGCAGTTCTTC
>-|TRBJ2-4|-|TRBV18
CASSPTWGIAKNIQYF
TGTGCCAGCTCCCCAACCTGGGGCATAGCCAAAAACATTCAGTACTTC
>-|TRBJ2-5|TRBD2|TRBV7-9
CASSRFGLAGGETQYF
TGTGCCAGCAGCCGATTTGGACTAGCGGGAGGAGAGACCCAGTACTTC
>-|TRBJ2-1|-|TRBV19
CASSIEPLLCLIGLWGEQFF
TGTGCCAGTAGTATAGAGCCCCTTCTGTGTCTAATCGGACTCTGGGGTGAGCAGTTCTTC